This T cell receptor (beta chain) was sequenced in a study of beta chain features in type 1 diabetes. Broader study findings: Across all four CD4+ subsets, people with type 1 diabetes showed modestly shorter TCRB CDR3s.

The V and J ends lost 0 bases and 2 bases respectively, with 11 bases between them. The CDR3 runs 15 residues. The germline gives CDR1 MNHEY, CDR2 SVGAGI. As to this clone: Antigen: not known.

Expressed TCRB transcripts were sequenced because the isolated RNA had all been reverse transcribed beforehand. Sequencing was performed with immunoSEQ multiplex PCR; in TCRdb, only in-frame clones are kept and a portion is missing. The sample carries hundreds of thousands of clones, more than 13% recorded once. The authors sorted CD4+ naive, central memory, regulatory and stem cell-like memory cells via CD45RO/CCR7/CD25/CD127/CD95/CD27. The chain combines TRBV6-5 with TRBJ2-7, with D uncertain. The sequence was collected from a man between 18 and 29 years old with type 1 diabetes. The sample taken for sequencing was naive CD4+ T cells from blood. CDR3 sequence reads: CASSYSKANPYEQYF. The CDR3 DNA sequence: TGTGCCAGCAGTTACTCGAAAGCAAACCCCTACGAGCAGTACTTC.